This TCR beta chain appears in the sequencing data of a study of CD8 T cells in Susac syndrome. The RNA, about 0.45 to 1 ug, was put through reverse transcription using random hexamers. TCRdb analysed the immunoSEQ multiplex PCR reads with MiXCR anew, one entry per CDR3 protein. The sample has approximately 50,000 distinct CDR3 sequences, roughly 94% seen once. In germline, CDR1 is MNHEY, CDR2 SMNVEV (reference sequence). CDR3 length equals 17 residues. Trimming took 1 base from V and 2 from J, leaving 18 bases between them. Source material: CD8+ T cells from PBMCs. This TCR was sampled from a human donor with Susac syndrome. The chain carries TRBV27 and TRBJ2-7; D possibly uses TRBD1 or TRBD2 (5 bases each). This CDR3 is CASSLYPGLKRAYEQYF. As DNA, the CDR3 is TGTGCCAGCAGTTTATACCCGGGGCTCAAAAGGGCCTACGAGCAGTACTTC.